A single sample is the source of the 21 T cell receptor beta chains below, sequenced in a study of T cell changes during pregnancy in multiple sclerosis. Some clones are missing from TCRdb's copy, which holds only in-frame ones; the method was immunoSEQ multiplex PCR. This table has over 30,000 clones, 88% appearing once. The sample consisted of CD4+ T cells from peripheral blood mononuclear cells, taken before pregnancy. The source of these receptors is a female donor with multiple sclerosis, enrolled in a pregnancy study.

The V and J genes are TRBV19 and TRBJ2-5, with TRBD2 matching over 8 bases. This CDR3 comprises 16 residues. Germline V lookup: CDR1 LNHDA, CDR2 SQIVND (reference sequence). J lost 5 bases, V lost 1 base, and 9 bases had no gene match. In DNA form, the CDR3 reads TGTGCCAGTAGTATAGGGGGAGCGGGAGACGGTGAGACCCAGTACTTC. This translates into CASSIGGAGDGETQYF.

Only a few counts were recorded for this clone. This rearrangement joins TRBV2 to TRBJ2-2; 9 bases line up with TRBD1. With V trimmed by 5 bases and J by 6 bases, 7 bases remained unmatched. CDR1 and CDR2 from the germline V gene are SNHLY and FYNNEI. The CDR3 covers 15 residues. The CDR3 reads CASSLDRGWAGELFF. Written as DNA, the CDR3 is TGTGCCAGCAGTCTTGACAGGGGGTGGGCCGGGGAGCTGTTTTTT.

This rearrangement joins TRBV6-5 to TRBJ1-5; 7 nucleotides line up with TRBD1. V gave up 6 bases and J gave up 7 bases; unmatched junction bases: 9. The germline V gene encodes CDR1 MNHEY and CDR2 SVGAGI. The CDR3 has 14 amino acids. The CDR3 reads CASRREQGRQPQHF. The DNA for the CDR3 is TGTGCCAGCAGGCGCGAACAGGGGCGGCAGCCCCAGCATTTT.

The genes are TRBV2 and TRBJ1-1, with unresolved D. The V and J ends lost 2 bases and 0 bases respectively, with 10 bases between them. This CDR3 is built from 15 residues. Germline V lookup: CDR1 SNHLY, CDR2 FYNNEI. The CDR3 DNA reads TGTGCCAGCAGTGAACTCTATATTCTGAACACTGAAGCTTTCTTT. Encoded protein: CASSELYILNTEAFF.

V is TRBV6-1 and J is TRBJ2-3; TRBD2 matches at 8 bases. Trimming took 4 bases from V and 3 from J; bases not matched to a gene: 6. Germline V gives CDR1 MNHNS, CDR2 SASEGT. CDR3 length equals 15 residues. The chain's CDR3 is CASSVSGAETDTQYF. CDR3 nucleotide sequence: TGTGCCAGCAGTGTTAGCGGGGCCGAGACAGATACGCAGTATTTT.

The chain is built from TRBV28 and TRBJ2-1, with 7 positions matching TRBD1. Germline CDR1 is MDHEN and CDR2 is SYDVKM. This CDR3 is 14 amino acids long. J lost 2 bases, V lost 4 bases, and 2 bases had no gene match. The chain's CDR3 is CASSSQGAYNEQFF. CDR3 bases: TGTGCCAGCAGTTCTCAGGGGGCCTACAATGAGCAGTTCTTC.

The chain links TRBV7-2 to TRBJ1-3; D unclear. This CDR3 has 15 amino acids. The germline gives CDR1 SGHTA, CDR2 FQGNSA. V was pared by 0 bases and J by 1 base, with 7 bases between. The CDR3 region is CASSLAAQSGNTIYF. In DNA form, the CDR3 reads TGTGCCAGCAGCTTAGCGGCCCAATCTGGAAACACCATATATTTT.

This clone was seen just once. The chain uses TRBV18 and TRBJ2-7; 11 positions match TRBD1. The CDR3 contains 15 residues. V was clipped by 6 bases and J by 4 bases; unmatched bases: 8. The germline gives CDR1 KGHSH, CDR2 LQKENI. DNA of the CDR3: TGTGCCAGCTCCCGCCAGGGGACAGGGGGTTACGAGCAGTACTTC. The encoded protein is CASSRQGTGGYEQYF.

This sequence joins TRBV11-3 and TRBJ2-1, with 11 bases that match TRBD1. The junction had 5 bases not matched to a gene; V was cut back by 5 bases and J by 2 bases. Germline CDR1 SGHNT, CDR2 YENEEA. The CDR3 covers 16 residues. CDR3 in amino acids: CASSDRTGGPYNEQFF. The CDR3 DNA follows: TGTGCCAGCAGCGATCGGACAGGGGGCCCCTACAATGAGCAGTTCTTC.

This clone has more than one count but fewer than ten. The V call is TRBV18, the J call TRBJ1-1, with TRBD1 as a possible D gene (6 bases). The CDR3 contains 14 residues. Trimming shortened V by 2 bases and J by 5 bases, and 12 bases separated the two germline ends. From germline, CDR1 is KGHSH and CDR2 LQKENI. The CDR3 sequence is CASSPAGAETEAFF. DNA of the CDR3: TGTGCCAGCTCACCAGCAGGGGCGGAGACTGAAGCTTTCTTT.

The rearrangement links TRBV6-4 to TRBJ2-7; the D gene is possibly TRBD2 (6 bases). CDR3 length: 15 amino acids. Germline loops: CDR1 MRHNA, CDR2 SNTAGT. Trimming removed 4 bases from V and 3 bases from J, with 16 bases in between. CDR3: CASSGSAGICYEQYF. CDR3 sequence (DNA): TGTGCCAGCAGTGGCTCGGCGGGAATTTGCTACGAGCAGTACTTC.

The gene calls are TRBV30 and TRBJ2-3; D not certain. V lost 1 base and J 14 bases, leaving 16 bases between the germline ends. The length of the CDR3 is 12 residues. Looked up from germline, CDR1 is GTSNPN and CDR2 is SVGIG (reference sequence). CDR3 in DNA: TGTGCCTGGAGTGGCGCCAGGAATGATCGGTATTTT. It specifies CAWSGARNDRYF.

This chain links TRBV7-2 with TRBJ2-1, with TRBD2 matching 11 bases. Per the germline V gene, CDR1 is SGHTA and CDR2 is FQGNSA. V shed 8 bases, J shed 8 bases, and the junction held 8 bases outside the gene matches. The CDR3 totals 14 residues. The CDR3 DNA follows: TGTGCCAGCGACGCTAGCGGGAGGAGGGATGAGCAGTTCTTC. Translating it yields CASDASGRRDEQFF.

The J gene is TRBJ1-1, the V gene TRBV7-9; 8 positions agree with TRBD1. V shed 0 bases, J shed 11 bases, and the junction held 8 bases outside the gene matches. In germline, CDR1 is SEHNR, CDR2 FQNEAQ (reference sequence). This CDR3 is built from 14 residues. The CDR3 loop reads CASSLARQGWVAFF. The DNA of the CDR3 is TGTGCCAGCAGCTTAGCGAGACAGGGGTGGGTGGCTTTCTTT.

The DNA of the CDR3 is TGTGCCAGCTCACGGGGGACAGGGGGACCCTACGAGCAGTACTTC. Its protein is CASSRGTGGPYEQYF. V usage is TRBV18 and J usage is TRBJ2-7; TRBD1 agrees at 11 bases. J was trimmed by 2 bases and V by 4 bases; bases with no gene match: 4. The CDR3 has 15 residues. CDR1 and CDR2 (germline): KGHSH, LQKENI.

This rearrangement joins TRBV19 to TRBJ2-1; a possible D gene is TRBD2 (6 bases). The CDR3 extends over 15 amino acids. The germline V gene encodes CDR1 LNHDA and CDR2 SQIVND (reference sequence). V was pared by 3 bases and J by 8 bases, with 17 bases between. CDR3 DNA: TGTGCCAGTAGTATGATGACTAGAAGGCGCGATGAGCAGTTCTTC. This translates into CASSMMTRRRDEQFF.

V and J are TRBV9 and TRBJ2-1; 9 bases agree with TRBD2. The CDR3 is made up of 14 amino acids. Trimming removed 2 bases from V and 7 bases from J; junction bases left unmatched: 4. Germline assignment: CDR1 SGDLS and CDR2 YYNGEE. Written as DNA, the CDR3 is TGTGCCAGCAGCGTGGTAAGCGGGGGGAATGAGCAGTTCTTC. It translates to CASSVVSGGNEQFF.

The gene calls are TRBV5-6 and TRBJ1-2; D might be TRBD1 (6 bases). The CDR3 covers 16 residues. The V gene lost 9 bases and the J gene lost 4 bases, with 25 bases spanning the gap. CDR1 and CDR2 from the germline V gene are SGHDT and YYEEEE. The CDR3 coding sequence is TGTGCCAACACCAGGGGACGCGCGTCCGAAACCTATGGCTACACCTTC. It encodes CANTRGRASETYGYTF.

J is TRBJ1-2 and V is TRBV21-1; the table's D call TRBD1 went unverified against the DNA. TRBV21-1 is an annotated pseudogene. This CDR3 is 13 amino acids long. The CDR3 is CASSHRTGDGYTF. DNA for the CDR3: TGTGCCAGCAGCCACCGGACAGGGGATGGCTACACCTTC.

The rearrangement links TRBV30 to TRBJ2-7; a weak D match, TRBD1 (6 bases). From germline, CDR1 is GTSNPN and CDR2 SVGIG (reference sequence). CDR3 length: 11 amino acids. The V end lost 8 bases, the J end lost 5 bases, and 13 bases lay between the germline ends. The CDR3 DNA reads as TGTGCCGGGCAGGGGTCCAACGAGCAGTACTTC. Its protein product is CAGQGSNEQYF. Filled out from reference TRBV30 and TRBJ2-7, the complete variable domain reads SQTIHQWPATLVQPVGSPLSLECTVEGTSNPNLYWYRQAAGRGLQLLFYSVGIGQISSEVPQNLSASRPQDRQFILSSKKLLLSDSGFYLCAGQGSNEQYFGPGTRLTVT.

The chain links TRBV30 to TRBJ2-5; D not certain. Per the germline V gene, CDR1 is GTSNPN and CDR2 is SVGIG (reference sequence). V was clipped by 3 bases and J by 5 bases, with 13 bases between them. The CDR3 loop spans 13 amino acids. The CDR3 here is CAWSGPQRETQYF. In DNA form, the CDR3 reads TGTGCCTGGAGCGGCCCCCAGAGGGAGACCCAGTACTTC.